These T cell receptor beta chains were read from a single sample in a study of cytomegalovirus exposure and HLA in healthy donors. Libraries were prepared by immunoSEQ multiplex PCR; TCRdb keeps only in-frame clonotypes and omits some of them. The sample holds roughly 100,000 clones, over 65% seen once. Sequencing was done on a sample of PBMCs. The receptor source for this set is a man aged 35-49 years in good health and CMV-seropositive. Both conserved end residues are part of each CDR3. Each record gives: clone size, V gene, CDR3 length, D gene, J gene, CDR3 protein, CDR3 DNA. A D gene is named only where the DNA matches it firmly. Clone size, where shown, is once, few, many, or a class for clones that have expanded.

.	TRBV30	12	TRBD1	TRBJ1-2	CASAGQGYGYTF	TGTGCCTCCGCCGGACAGGGGTATGGCTACACCTTC
.	TRBV6-5	14	.	TRBJ1-1	CASSIRALNTEAFF	TGTGCCAGCAGCATCAGGGCCTTGAACACTGAAGCTTTCTTT
.	TRBV7-2	14	TRBD2	TRBJ2-5	CASSSRSGRETQYF	TGTGCCAGCAGCTCCCGTAGCGGGAGAGAGACCCAGTACTTC
once	TRBV7-9	15	.	TRBJ2-2	CSSSLLGADTGELFF	TGTTCCAGCAGCTTATTGGGTGCGGACACCGGGGAGCTGTTTTTT
.	TRBV7-6	13	.	TRBJ2-7	CASSYQVSYEQYF	TGTGCCAGCAGCTATCAGGTCTCCTACGAGCAGTACTTC
.	TRBV10-3	13	TRBD1	TRBJ2-7	CATMTGPPYEQYF	TGTGCCACTATGACAGGGCCTCCCTACGAGCAGTACTTC
.	TRBV11-2	15	.	TRBJ1-2	CASSLDRPYRSGYTF	TGTGCCAGCAGCTTAGATCGTCCCTACAGATCTGGCTACACCTTC
.	TRBV4-3	15	.	TRBJ2-7	CASSQGLLSSYEQYF	TGCGCCAGCAGCCAGGGGCTGCTGAGCTCCTACGAGCAGTACTTC
.	TRBV10-3	15	TRBD2	TRBJ2-5	CAISQGLAVRETQYF	TGTGCCATCAGCCAGGGACTAGCGGTTCGAGAGACCCAGTACTTC
.	TRBV2	12	.	TRBJ2-7	CASSGDSYEQYF	TGTGCCAGCAGTGGAGACAGCTACGAGCAGTACTTC
.	TRBV18	15	TRBD2	TRBJ2-5	CASSPYLAGEETQYF	TGTGCCAGCTCACCATATCTAGCGGGGGAAGAGACCCAGTACTTC
.	TRBV30	15	TRBD2	TRBJ2-5	CAWNPSGGAVETQYF	TGTGCCTGGAACCCTAGCGGGGGGGCCGTTGAGACCCAGTACTTC
once	TRBV11-1	16	.	TRBJ2-2	CASSPPEGVGTGELFF	TGTGCCAGCAGCCCTCCTGAGGGAGTGGGCACCGGGGAGCTGTTTTTT
.	TRBV7-7	16	TRBD2	TRBJ2-3	CASNPLAGGNTDTQYF	TGTGCTAGCAACCCCCTCGCGGGGGGAAACACAGATACGCAGTATTTT
once	TRBV7-2	14	.	TRBJ2-5	CASSSSGRGETQYF	TGTGCCAGCAGCTCCAGCGGACGTGGTGAGACCCAGTACTTC
.	TRBV4-3	15	.	TRBJ1-1	CASSQDTTANTEAFF	TGCGCCAGCAGCCAAGATACCACAGCGAACACTGAAGCTTTCTTT